The T cell receptor (beta chain) under discussion was sequenced for a study of blood T cell repertoires in COVID-19. About the study: Samples taken during acute and convalescent COVID-19 were collected in the United States, Italy and Spain.

This CDR3 region has 15 residues. Germline-derived CDR1 and CDR2 are SNHLY and FYNNEI. The V segment lost 4 bases and the J segment 4 bases; nucleotides outside the gene matches: 6. TCRdb's table, derived via immunoSEQ multiplex PCR, lists solely in-frame clones and lacks some. The sample shows under 300,000 clones, roughly nine tenths of them seen only once. The TCR comes from a man in his fifties with acute or convalescent COVID-19. What was sequenced was peripheral blood. The chain has TRBV2 and TRBJ1-5; 8 nucleotides agree with TRBD1. In nucleotides, the CDR3 is TGTGCCAGCAGTGGGACAGGGTGGGGGAATCAGCCCCAGCATTTT. Translating it yields CASSGTGWGNQPQHF.